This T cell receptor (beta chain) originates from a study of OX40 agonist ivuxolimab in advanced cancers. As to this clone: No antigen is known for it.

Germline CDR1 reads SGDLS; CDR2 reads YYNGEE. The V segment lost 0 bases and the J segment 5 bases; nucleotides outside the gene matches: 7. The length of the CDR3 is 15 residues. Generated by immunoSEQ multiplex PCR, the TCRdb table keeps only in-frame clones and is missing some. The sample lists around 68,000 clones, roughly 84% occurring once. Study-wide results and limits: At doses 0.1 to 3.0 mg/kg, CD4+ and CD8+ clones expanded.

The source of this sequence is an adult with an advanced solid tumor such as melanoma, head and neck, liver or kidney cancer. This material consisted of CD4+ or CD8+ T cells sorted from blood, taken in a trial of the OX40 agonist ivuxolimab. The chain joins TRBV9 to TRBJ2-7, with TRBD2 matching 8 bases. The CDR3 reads CASSVVDGGANEQYF. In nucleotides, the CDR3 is TGTGCCAGCAGCGTAGTTGACGGGGGGGCCAACGAGCAGTACTTC.